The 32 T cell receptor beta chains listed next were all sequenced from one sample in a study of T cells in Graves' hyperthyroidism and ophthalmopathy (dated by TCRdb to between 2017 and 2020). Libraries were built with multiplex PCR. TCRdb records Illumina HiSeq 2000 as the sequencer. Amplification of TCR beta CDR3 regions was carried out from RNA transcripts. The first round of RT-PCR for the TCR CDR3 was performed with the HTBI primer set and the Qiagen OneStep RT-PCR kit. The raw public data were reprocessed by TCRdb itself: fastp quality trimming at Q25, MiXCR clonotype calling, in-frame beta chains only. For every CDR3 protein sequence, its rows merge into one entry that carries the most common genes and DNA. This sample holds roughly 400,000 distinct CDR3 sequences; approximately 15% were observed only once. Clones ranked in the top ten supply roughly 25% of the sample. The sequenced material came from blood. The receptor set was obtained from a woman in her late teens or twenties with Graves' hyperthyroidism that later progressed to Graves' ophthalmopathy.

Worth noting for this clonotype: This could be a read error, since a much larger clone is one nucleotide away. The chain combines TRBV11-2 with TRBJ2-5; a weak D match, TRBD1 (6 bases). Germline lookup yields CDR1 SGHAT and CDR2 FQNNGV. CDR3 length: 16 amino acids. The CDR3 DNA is TGTTCCAGCAGCCGCACCAAAACAGGGTACCAAGAGACCCAGTACTTC. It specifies CSSSRTKTGYQETQYF.

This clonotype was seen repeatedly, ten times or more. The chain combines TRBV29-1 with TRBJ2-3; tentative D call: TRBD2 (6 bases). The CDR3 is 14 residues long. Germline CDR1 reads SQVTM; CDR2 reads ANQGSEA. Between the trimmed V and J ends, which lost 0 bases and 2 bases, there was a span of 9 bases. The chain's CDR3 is CSVEEGGNTDTQYF. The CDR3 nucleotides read TGCAGCGTTGAAGAGGGAGGAAACACAGATACGCAGTATTTT.

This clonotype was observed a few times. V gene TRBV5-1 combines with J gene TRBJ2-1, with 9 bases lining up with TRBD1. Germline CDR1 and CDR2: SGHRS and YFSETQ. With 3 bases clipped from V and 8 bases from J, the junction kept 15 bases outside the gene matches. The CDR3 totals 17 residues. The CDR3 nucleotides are TGCGCCAGCAGCTCCGGGACAGGGATTTCGTACGGGGATGAGCAGTTCTTC. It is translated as CASSSGTGISYGDEQFF.

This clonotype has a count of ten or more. The CDR3 loop reads CAISRTSGVSYEQYF. Here the CDR3 DNA reads TGTGCCATCAGTCGGACTAGCGGGGTATCCTACGAGCAGTACTTC. The chain is built from TRBV10-3 and TRBJ2-7, with 12 bases identical to TRBD2. CDR3 length equals 15 residues. CDR1 is ENHRY, CDR2 SYGVKD, per germline. Trimming removed 5 bases from V and 1 base from J; junction bases left unmatched: 3.

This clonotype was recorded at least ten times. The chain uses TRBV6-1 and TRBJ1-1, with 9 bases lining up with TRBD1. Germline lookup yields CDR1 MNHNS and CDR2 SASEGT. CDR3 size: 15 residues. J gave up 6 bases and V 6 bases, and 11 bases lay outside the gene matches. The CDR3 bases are TGTGCCAGCAGAGGTAACAGGGGGCCTCCCGCTGAAGCTTTCTTT. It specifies CASRGNRGPPAEAFF.

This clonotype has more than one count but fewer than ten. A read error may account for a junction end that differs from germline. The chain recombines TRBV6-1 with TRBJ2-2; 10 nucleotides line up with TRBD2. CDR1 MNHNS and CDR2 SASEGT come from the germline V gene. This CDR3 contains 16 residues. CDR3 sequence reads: CASSGFLAGVSGELVF. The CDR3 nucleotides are TGTGCCAGCAGTGGGTTTCTAGCGGGAGTGTCCGGGGAGCTGGTTTTT.

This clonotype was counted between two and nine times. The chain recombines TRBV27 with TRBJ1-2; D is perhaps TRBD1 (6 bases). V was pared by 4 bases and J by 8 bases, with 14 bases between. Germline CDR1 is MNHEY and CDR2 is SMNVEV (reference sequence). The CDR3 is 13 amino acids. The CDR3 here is CASSWVGGAGYTF. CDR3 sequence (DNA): TGTGCCAGCAGTTGGGTTGGGGGGGCAGGCTACACCTTC.

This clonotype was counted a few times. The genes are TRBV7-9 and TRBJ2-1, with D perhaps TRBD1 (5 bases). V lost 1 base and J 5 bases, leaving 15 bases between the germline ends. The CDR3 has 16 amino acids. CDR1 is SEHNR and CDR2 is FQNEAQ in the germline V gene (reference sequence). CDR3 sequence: CASSLGGPVSHNEQFF. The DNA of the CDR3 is TGTGCCAGCAGCTTAGGGGGCCCTGTCAGCCACAATGAGCAGTTCTTC.

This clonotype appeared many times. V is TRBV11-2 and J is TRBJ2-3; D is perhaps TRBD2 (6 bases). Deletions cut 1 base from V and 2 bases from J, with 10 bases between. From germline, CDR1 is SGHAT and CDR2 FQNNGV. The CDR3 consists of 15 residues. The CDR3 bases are TGTGCCAGCAGCTTAGGGGGCGGGATCACAGATACGCAGTATTTT. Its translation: CASSLGGGITDTQYF.

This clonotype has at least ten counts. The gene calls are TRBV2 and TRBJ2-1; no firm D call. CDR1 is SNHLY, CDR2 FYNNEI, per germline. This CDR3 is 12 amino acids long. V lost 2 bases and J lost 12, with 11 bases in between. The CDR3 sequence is CASSEQYLMQFF. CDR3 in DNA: TGTGCCAGCAGTGAACAGTACCTAATGCAGTTCTTC.

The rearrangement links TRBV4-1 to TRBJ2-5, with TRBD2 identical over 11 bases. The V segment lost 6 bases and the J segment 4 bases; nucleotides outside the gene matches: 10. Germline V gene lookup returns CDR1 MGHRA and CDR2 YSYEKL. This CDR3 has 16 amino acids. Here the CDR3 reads CASSLILAGEGETQYF. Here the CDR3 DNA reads TGCGCCAGCAGTCTTATACTAGCGGGAGAAGGAGAGACCCAGTACTTC.

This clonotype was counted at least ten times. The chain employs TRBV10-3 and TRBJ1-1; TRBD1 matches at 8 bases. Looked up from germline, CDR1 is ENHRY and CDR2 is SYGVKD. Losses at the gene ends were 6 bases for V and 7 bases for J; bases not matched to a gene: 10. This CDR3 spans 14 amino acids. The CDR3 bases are TGTGCCATCAGGCAGGACAGGGTGCGGAGTGAAGCTTTCTTT. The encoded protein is CAIRQDRVRSEAFF.

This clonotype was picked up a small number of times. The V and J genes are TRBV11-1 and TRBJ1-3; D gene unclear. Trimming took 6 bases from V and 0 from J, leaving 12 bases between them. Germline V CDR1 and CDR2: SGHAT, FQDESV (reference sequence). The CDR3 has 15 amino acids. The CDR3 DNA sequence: TGTGCCAGCAGTTACGACGTAACCTCTGGAAACACCATATATTTT. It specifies CASSYDVTSGNTIYF.

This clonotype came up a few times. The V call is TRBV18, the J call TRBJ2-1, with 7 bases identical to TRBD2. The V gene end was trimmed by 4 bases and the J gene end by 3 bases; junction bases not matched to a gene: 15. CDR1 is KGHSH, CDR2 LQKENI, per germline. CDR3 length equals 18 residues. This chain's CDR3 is CASSRREKSGKGYNEQFF. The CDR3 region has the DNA TGTGCCAGCTCACGGCGGGAAAAAAGCGGGAAAGGCTACAATGAGCAGTTCTTC.

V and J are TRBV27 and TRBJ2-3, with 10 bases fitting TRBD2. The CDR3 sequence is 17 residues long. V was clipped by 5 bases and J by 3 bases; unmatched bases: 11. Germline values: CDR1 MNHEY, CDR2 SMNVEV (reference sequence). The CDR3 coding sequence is TGTGCCAGCAGTCCTCCCCCCCTAGCGGGAGAAACAGATACGCAGTATTTT. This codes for CASSPPPLAGETDTQYF.

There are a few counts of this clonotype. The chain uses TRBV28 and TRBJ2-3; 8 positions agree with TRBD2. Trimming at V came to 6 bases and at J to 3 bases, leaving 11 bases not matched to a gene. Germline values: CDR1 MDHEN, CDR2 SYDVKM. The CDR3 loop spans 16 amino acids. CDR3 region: CASSSSGGRGTDTQYF. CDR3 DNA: TGTGCCAGCAGCTCCTCGGGGGGGCGAGGTACAGATACGCAGTATTTT.

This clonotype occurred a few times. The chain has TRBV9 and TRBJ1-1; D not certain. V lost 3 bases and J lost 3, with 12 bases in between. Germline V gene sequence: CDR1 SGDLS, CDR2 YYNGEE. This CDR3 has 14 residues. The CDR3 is CASSAHTGDTEAFF. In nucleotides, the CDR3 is TGTGCCAGCAGCGCACACACCGGGGACACTGAAGCTTTCTTT. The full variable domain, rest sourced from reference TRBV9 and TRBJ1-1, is DSGVTQTPKHLITATGQRVTLRCSPRSGDLSVYWYQQSLDQGLQFLIQYYNGEERAKGNILERFSAQQFPDLHSELNLSSLELGDSALYFCASSAHTGDTEAFFGQGTRLTVV.

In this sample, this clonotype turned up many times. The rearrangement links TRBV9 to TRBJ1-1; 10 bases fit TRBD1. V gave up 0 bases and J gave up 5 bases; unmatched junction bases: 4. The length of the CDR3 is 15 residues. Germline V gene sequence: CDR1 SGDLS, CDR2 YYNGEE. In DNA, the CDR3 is TGTGCCAGCAGCGTAGACTGGACAGGGGGGACTGAAGCTTTCTTT. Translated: CASSVDWTGGTEAFF.

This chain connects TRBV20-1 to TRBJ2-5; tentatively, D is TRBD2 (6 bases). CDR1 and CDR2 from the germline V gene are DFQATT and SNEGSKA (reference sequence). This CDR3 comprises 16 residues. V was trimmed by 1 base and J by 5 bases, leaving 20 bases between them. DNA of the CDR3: TGCAGTGCTAGAGTTGACGGGAGAGGCACCAGGGAGACCCAGTACTTC. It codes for CSARVDGRGTRETQYF.

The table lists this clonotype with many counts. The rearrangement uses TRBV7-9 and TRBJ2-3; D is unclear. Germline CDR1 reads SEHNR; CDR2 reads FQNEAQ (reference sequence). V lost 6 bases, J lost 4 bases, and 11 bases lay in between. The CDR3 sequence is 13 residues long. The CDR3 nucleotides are TGTGCCAGCAGACCGACAAACTCAGATACGCAGTATTTT. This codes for CASRPTNSDTQYF.

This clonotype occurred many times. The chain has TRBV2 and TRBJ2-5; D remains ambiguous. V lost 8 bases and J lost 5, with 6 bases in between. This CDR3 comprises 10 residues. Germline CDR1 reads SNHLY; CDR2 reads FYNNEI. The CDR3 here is CASGWETQYF. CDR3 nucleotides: TGTGCCAGCGGTTGGGAGACCCAGTACTTC.

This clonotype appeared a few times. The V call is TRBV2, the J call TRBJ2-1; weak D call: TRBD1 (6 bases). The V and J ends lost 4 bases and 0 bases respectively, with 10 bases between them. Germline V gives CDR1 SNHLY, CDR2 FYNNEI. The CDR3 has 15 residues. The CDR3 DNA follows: TGTGCCAGCAGTGTCGGACAGCGCTCCTACAATGAGCAGTTCTTC. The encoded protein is CASSVGQRSYNEQFF.

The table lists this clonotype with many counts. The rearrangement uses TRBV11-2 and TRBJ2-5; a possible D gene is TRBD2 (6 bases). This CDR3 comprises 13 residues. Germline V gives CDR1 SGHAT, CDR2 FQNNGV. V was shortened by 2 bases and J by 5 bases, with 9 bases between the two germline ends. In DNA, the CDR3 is TGTGCCAGCAGCTTAAGCCTAGCGGAGACCCAGTACTTC. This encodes CASSLSLAETQYF.

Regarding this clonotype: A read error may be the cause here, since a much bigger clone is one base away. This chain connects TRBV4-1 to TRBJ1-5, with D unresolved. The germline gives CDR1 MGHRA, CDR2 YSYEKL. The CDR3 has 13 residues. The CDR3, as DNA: TGCGCCAGCAGCCAAGCTCGGAATCGGCCCCAGCATTTT. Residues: CASSQARNRPQHF.

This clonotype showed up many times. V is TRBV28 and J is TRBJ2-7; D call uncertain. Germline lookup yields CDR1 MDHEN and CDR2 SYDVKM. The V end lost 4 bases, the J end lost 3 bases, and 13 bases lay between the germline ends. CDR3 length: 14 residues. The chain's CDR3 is CASSSLELDYEQYF. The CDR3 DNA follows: TGTGCCAGCAGTTCCCTGGAACTGGACTACGAGCAGTACTTC.

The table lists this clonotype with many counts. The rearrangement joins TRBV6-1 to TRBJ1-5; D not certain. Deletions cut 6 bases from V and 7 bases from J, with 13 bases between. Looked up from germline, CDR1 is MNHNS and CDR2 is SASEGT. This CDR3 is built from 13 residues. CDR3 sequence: CASSPAVRQPQHF. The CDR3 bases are TGTGCCAGCAGCCCGGCGGTGCGGCAGCCCCAGCATTTT.

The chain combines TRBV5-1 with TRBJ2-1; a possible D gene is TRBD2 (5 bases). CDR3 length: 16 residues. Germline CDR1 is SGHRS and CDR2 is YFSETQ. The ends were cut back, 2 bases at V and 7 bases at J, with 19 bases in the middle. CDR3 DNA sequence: TGCGCCAGCAGCTTTAATCCGGCTCATCGGGAAAATGAGCAGTTCTTC. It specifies CASSFNPAHRENEQFF. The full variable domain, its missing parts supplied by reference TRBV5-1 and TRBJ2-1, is KAGVTQTPRYLIKTRGQQVTLSCSPISGHRSVSWYQQTPGQGLQFLFEYFSETQRNKGNFPGRFSGRQFSNSRSEMNVSTLELGDSALYLCASSFNPAHRENEQFFGPGTRLTVL.

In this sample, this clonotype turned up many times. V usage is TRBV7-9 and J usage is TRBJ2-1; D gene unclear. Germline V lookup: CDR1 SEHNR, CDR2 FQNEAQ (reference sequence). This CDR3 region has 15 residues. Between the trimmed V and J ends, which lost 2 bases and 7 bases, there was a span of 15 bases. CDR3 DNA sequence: TGTGCCAGCAGCTTAAGGACGTCCCAGATAAATGAGCAGTTCTTC. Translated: CASSLRTSQINEQFF.

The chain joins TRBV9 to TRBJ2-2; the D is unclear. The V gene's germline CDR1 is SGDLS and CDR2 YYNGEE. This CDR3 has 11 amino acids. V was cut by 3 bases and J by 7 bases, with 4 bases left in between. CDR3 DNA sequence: TGTGCCAGCAGCGCTAGCGGGGAGCTGTTTTTT. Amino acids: CASSASGELFF.

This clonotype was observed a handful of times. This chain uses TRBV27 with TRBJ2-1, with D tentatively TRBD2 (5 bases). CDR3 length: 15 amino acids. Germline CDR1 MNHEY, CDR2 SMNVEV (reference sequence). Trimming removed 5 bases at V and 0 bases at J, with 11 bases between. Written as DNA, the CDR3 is TGTGCCAGCAGTACTAGTATCGGCTCCTACAATGAGCAGTTCTTC. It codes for CASSTSIGSYNEQFF.

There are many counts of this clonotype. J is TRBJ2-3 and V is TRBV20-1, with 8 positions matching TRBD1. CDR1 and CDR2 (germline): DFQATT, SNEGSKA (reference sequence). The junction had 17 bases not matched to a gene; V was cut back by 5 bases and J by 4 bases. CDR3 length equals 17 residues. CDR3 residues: CSAPGGTGGGAADTQYF. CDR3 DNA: TGCAGTGCTCCTGGTGGGACAGGTGGAGGTGCCGCAGATACGCAGTATTTT.

The CDR3 region is CASSNLAGSYEQYF. In nucleotides, the CDR3 is TGTGCCAGCAGCAATCTAGCGGGAAGTTACGAGCAGTACTTC. This chain links TRBV13 with TRBJ2-7; 9 positions match TRBD2. The germline V gene encodes CDR1 PRHDT and CDR2 FYEKMQ (reference sequence). Trimming removed 5 bases from V and 4 bases from J; junction bases left unmatched: 6. CDR3 length equals 14 residues.